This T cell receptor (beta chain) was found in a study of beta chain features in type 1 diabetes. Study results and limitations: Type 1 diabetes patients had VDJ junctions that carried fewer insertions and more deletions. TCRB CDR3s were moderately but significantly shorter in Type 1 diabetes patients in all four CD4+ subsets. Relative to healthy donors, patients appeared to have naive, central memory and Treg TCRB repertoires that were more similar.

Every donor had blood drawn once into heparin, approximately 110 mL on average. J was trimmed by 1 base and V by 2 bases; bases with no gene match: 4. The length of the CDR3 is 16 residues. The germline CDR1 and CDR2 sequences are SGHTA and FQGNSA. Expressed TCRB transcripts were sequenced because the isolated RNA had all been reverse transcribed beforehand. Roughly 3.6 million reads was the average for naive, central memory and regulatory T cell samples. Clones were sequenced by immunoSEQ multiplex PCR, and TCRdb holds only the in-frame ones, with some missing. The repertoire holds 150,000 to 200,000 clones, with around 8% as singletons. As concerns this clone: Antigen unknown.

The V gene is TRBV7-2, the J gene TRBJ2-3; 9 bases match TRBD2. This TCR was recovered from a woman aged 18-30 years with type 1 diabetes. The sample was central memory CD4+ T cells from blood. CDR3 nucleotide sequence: TGTGCCAGCAGCTTAATAGCGGGAGTGGGCACAGATACGCAGTATTTT. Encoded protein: CASSLIAGVGTDTQYF.